This TCR beta chain originates from a study of control samples from healthy donors and cancer patients. This CDR3 comprises 18 residues. Germline trimming cut 9 bases from V and 4 bases from J; bases unmatched to any gene: 20. Germline assignment: CDR1 KGHDR and CDR2 SFDVKD. Method: immunoSEQ multiplex PCR; TCRdb's copy keeps in-frame clones and lacks some. The data show 110,000 to 150,000 clones, roughly 92% seen once. The sample comprised blood. V is TRBV24-1 and J is TRBJ2-1; 7 nucleotides line up with TRBD2. This clonotype was obtained from a man younger than 45 in good health. Here the CDR3 DNA reads TGTGCCACCCCCGGGTGTAGCGGGCTCAAAATTTATTACAATGAGCAGTTCTTC. It encodes CATPGCSGLKIYYNEQFF.